This TCR beta chain derives from a study of early T cells in non-severe SARS-CoV-2 infection. Germline values: CDR1 MNHEY, CDR2 SVGAGI. The CDR3 runs to 13 residues. The J segment lost 6 bases and the V segment lost 6 bases, leaving 6 bases of the junction unmatched. Separate cDNA molecules each had unique molecular identifiers attached to them. TCRdb re-analysed the 5' RACE reads in MiXCR, keeping a single row per CDR3 protein. In the table there are just under 85,000 distinct CDR3 sequences, about 10% of which are singletons. This sequence joins TRBV6-5 and TRBJ2-7; 9 bases map to TRBD2. The source material was whole blood, sampled at baseline. The source of this sequence is an adult who was a healthcare worker with PCR-confirmed SARS-CoV-2 infection or an uninfected control (not recorded which). The DNA of the CDR3 is TGTGCCAGCAGGGCGGGAGGGCCCCGCGAGCAGTACTTC. This translates into CASRAGGPREQYF.